This is a list of T cell receptor beta chains from one sample in a study of blood T cell repertoires in COVID-19. Sequencing was performed with immunoSEQ multiplex PCR; in TCRdb, only in-frame clones are kept and a portion is missing. The table lists fewer than 300,000 clones, around 88% of them singletons. Sequencing used peripheral blood. These receptors were collected from a man aged 80 or over with acute or convalescent COVID-19. CDR3s include the opening cysteine and the closing phenylalanine or tryptophan. A D gene is named only where the DNA matches it firmly. Clone size is shown for a subset of rows, as once, few, many or a class of expanded clone.

once	TRBV5-1	TRBJ1-5	TRBD1	TGCGCCAGCAGAAAAGGGACAGATAGCAATCAGCCCCAGCATTTT	CASRKGTDSNQPQHF
.	TRBV18	TRBJ2-3	.	TGTGCCAGCTCACTAAGGCGGACAACCTCTAGCACAGATACGCAGTATTTT	CASSLRRTTSSTDTQYF
few	TRBV3-1/TRBV3-2	TRBJ1-1	.	TGTGCCAGCAGCCAGTCAGGGTACGGCACTGAAGCTTTCTTT	CASSQSGYGTEAFF
.	TRBV27	TRBJ1-5	.	TGTGCCAGCAATCCCGAGGGGAAGGGAGGTCAGCCCCAGCATTTT	CASNPEGKGGQPQHF
few	TRBV9	TRBJ2-2	.	TGTGCCAGCAGCGTTTTGCAGGGCCTAACCGGGGAGCTGTTTTTT	CASSVLQGLTGELFF
.	TRBV25-1	TRBJ1-2	TRBD1	TGTGCCAGCAGTGATCCGGGACAGGGGGATGGCTACACCTTC	CASSDPGQGDGYTF
few	TRBV3-1/TRBV3-2	TRBJ1-6	TRBD1	TGTGCCAGCAGCCAAGTGGGGACAGGGATGTCACCCCTCCACTTT	CASSQVGTGMSPLHF
few	TRBV19	TRBJ1-5	.	TGTGCCAGTAGTCGGTCGGGCAGGGACAATCAGCCCCAGCATTTT	CASSRSGRDNQPQHF
.	TRBV7-6	TRBJ1-6	.	TGTGCCAGCAGCTTAGCCCCTGTAGCGGCGGGGTCACCCCTCCACTTT	CASSLAPVAAGSPLHF
few	TRBV18	TRBJ2-1	.	TGTGCCAGCTCACCACCGACTAGAACGGGTGAGCAGTTCTTC	CASSPPTRTGEQFF
.	TRBV30	TRBJ2-3	.	TGTGCCTGGAGTAAGGGGGGGGGCCTCGGCACAGATACGCAGTATTTT	CAWSKGGGLGTDTQYF
.	TRBV21-1	TRBJ2-5	.	TGTGCCAGCAGCAAGGGGGGTCGTCAAGAGACCCAGTACTTC	CASSKGGRQETQYF
.	TRBV10-3	TRBJ2-1	TRBD2	TGTGCCATCAGGGGGACTAGCGGGGGATACAATGAGCAGTTCTTC	CAIRGTSGGYNEQFF
once	TRBV4-1	TRBJ2-6	TRBD2	TGCGCCAGCAGCACCGGGACTAGCGGGATTGGGGCCAACGTCCTGACTTTC	CASSTGTSGIGANVLTF
.	TRBV24-1	TRBJ1-2	.	TGTGCCACCAGTGATTTTCGTGGCTACACCTTC	CATSDFRGYTF
.	TRBV2	TRBJ1-5	TRBD1	TGTGCCAGCAGTGAAGCCGGAGGCAGGGGGCGGCCCCAGCATTTT	CASSEAGGRGRPQHF
.	TRBV29-1	TRBJ2-5	.	TGCAGCGTTCCCCGAGGGGGGGCCCTAGAGACCCAGTACTTC	CSVPRGGALETQYF
.	TRBV9	TRBJ2-7	.	TGTGCCAGCAGCCCCCCCTCCCGGGGAGAGCAGTACTTC	CASSPPSRGEQYF
.	TRBV2	TRBJ2-1	TRBD1	TGTGCCAGCGGCCGGGACAGGGTAGGTGGTCAGCAGTTCTTC	CASGRDRVGGQQFF
once	TRBV24-1	TRBJ2-3	TRBD2	TGTGCCACCGGGACTAGCGGGGTCACAGATACGCAGTATTTT	CATGTSGVTDTQYF
few	TRBV5-1	TRBJ1-2	.	TGCGCCAGCAGCTTGAACCAGGGTTATGGCTACACCTTC	CASSLNQGYGYTF
.	TRBV30	TRBJ2-2	.	TGTGCCTGGAGTGTAGGAGGGAAAACCGGGGAGCTGTTTTTT	CAWSVGGKTGELFF
.	TRBV9	TRBJ2-1	TRBD2	TGTGCCAGCAGCGTAGTACCCAGGGTAGCGGGAGTCAATGAGCAGTTCTTC	CASSVVPRVAGVNEQFF
.	TRBV9	TRBJ2-5	.	TGTGCCAGCAGCGTAGCTCAGGGGCGGGAGACCCAGTACTTC	CASSVAQGRETQYF
.	TRBV6-5	TRBJ2-7	.	TGTGCCAGCAGTTACGAGGGCATCAACCCTTACGAGCAGTACTTC	CASSYEGINPYEQYF
once	TRBV28	TRBJ1-2	.	TGTGCCAGCAGTTTGTCGGCCGCTTACTTGGGGCTCTACGGCTACACCTTC	CASSLSAAYLGLYGYTF
.	TRBV3-1/TRBV3-2	TRBJ1-5	.	TGTGCCAGCAGCCAATTCGGTCAGCCCCAGCATTTT	CASSQFGQPQHF
.	TRBV27	TRBJ1-6	TRBD1	TGTGCCAGCAAGCTAGATACAGGGGTGAATTCACCCCTCCACTTT	CASKLDTGVNSPLHF
.	TRBV6-1	TRBJ2-6	.	TGTGCCAGCAGTGTTTCCAGTTTTCTCTCTGGGGCCAACGTCCTGACTTTC	CASSVSSFLSGANVLTF
.	TRBV27	TRBJ2-1	TRBD1	TGTGCCAGCAGTTCAGCCCCCGGGACAGCCTACAATGAGCAGTTCTTC	CASSSAPGTAYNEQFF
.	TRBV10-2	TRBJ2-7	TRBD2	TGCGCCAGCAGTGTTTTAGCGGGAAGTGGCGAGCAGTACTTC	CASSVLAGSGEQYF
.	TRBV29-1	TRBJ1-3	TRBD1	TGCAGCGCATCCCGGGACAGCGGAAACACCATATATTTT	CSASRDSGNTIYF
.	TRBV3-1/TRBV3-2	TRBJ2-2	.	TGTGCCAGCAGTGTAAGGGGGAACACCGGGGAGCTGTTTTTT	CASSVRGNTGELFF
.	TRBV6-5	TRBJ1-2	.	TGTGCCAGCAAAGAGAACAGAGGACTCTATGGCTACACCTTC	CASKENRGLYGYTF
.	TRBV7-3	TRBJ2-2	TRBD1	TGTGCCAGCAGCTCCCGGGACAGGGGGACCGGGGAGCTGTTTTTT	CASSSRDRGTGELFF
.	TRBV29-1	TRBJ2-5	.	TGCAGCGTCCAGACAGTAAGCCAAGAGACCCAGTACTTC	CSVQTVSQETQYF
.	TRBV5-1	TRBJ2-2	.	TGCGCCAGCAGCTTGGTGGGAAGGGGCACCGGGGAGCTGTTTTTT	CASSLVGRGTGELFF
.	TRBV15	TRBJ1-5	.	TGTGCCACCAGCAGACTGGAGGCGGGCCCGGATAGCAATCAGCCCCAGCATTTT	CATSRLEAGPDSNQPQHF
once	TRBV6-1	TRBJ1-5	.	TGTGCCAGCAGTGAAGCCGGGGGTTACCAGCCCCAGCATTTT	CASSEAGGYQPQHF
.	TRBV19	TRBJ1-2	TRBD1	TGTGCCAGTAGTGGCCCAGGTGGGACAGGAGGACCTTTCTATGGCTACACCTTC	CASSGPGGTGGPFYGYTF